This paragraph reports one T cell receptor beta chain. TCRdb keeps only in-frame clones here, not all; method: immunoSEQ multiplex PCR. This table holds approximately 89,000 clones, roughly 80% found once. The entry originates in a study of blood T cell repertoires in COVID-19. Sequenced sample: peripheral blood. The source of this sequence is a man between 65 and 85 years old with COVID-19, enrolled during active disease.

CDR3 amino acids: CASSQETGIVYGYTF. The CDR3 DNA reads TGCGCCAGCAGCCAAGAAACAGGAATAGTCTATGGCTACACCTTC. The genes are TRBV4-3 and TRBJ1-2, with D perhaps matching TRBD1 (5 bases). Germline CDR1 and CDR2: LGHNA and YSLEER. The V end was cut by 0 bases, the J end by 4 bases, with 12 bases between. CDR3 length equals 15 residues.